The clone carrying this TCR beta chain was observed a single time. This specimen belongs to a study of blood T cell repertoires in COVID-19. Study in general: Samples representing acute and convalescent COVID-19 were sourced from the United States, Italy and Spain. PBMCs, B-cell-depleted T cells, or T cells provided the cDNA or gDNA that made up the material.

Authors' processing steps: It was from reference gene primer amplification that nucleated cell counts were estimated. The table came from immunoSEQ multiplex PCR; TCRdb's copy has only in-frame clones and leaves some out. V, J and clone size derive from that table, while D and trimming were established from the DNA sequence. The top ten clones hold approximately 1.5% of a sample with about 260,000 clones, roughly 84% of them seen once. The material sequenced was peripheral blood. This sequence was found in a woman aged 40 to 55 who had recovered from COVID-19.

CDR3 amino acids: CASSPGTGYMGEKLFF. The CDR3 region has the DNA TGTGCCAGCAGCCCCGGCACGGGGTATATGGGTGAAAAACTGTTTTTT. The chain employs TRBV14 and TRBJ1-4; D gene uncertain. CDR3 length: 16 residues. Germline V gives CDR1 SGHDN, CDR2 FVKESK. Trimming removed 4 bases at V and 7 bases at J, with 19 bases between.